Below, 9 T cell receptor beta chains from the same sample are listed, as sequenced in a study of T cell repertoires in ileal Crohn's disease. The assay was immunoSEQ multiplex PCR, and TCRdb's table has in-frame clones only and misses some. The data hold about 15,000 clones, with roughly 80% observed a single time. Material for sequencing was ileal tissue. Source of these receptors: an adult with Crohn's disease.

This clone is termed medium-sized. The chain uses TRBV30 and TRBJ1-4; 11 bases are shared with TRBD1. Germline CDR1 GTSNPN, CDR2 SVGIG (reference sequence). The CDR3 has 14 residues. With V trimmed by 3 bases and J by 7 bases, 4 bases remained unmatched. The CDR3 bases are TGTGCCTGGAGCTCCGGGACAGGGGGTGAAAAACTGTTTTTT. Protein: CAWSSGTGGEKLFF.

Remarks on this clone: This specimen includes other DNA sequences encoding the same CDR3. V is TRBV4-3 and J is TRBJ2-1, with 10 bases fitting TRBD2. Germline loops: CDR1 LGHNA, CDR2 YSLEER. This CDR3 has 15 amino acids. The junction had 5 bases not matched to a gene; V was cut back by 1 base and J by 8 bases. CDR3 loop: CASSQGSGRAHEQFF. The CDR3 nucleotides read TGCGCCAGCAGCCAAGGGAGCGGGAGGGCCCATGAGCAGTTCTTC.

The chain couples TRBV28 to TRBJ2-3; 13 bases line up with TRBD2. Germline V CDR1 and CDR2: MDHEN, SYDVKM. CDR3 size: 15 residues. J gave up 4 bases and V 6 bases, and 4 bases lay outside the gene matches. CDR3 in amino acids: CASSSLAGGADTQYF. The CDR3, as DNA: TGTGCCAGCAGCTCACTAGCGGGAGGGGCAGATACGCAGTATTTT.

This clone was found a few times. This chain uses TRBV2 with TRBJ2-2; TRBD2 aligns across 8 bases. The junction had 10 bases not matched to a gene; V was cut back by 6 bases and J by 7 bases. Germline CDR1 is SNHLY and CDR2 is FYNNEI. This CDR3 is 15 amino acids long. The CDR3 DNA follows: TGTGCCAGCAGCCTCAGCGGGAGAGGGGGCGGGGAGCTGTTTTTT. This gives the protein CASSLSGRGGGELFF. Complete variable domain (other parts from reference TRBV2 and TRBJ2-2): EPEVTQTPSHQVTQMGQEVILRCVPISNHLYFYWYRQILGQKVEFLVSFYNNEISEKSEIFDDQFSVERPDGSNFTLKIRSTKLEDSAMYFCASSLSGRGGGELFFGEGSRLTVL.

The chain employs TRBV5-1 and TRBJ2-1, with TRBD2 identical over 10 bases. CDR3 length equals 17 residues. After removal of 3 bases from V and 3 bases from J, the junction contained 9 bases not matched to a gene. CDR1 and CDR2 (germline): SGHRS, YFSETQ. CDR3 region: CASSWVLAGPHYNEQFF. DNA of the CDR3: TGCGCCAGCAGCTGGGTACTAGCGGGACCGCACTACAATGAGCAGTTCTTC. Drawing the rest from reference TRBV5-1 and TRBJ2-1, the complete variable domain is KAGVTQTPRYLIKTRGQQVTLSCSPISGHRSVSWYQQTPGQGLQFLFEYFSETQRNKGNFPGRFSGRQFSNSRSEMNVSTLELGDSALYLCASSWVLAGPHYNEQFFGPGTRLTVL.

V and J are TRBV27 and TRBJ1-2, with 8 bases aligning to TRBD1. The V gene end was trimmed by 5 bases and the J gene end by 6 bases; junction bases not matched to a gene: 11. This CDR3 region has 15 residues. Germline values: CDR1 MNHEY, CDR2 SMNVEV (reference sequence). The CDR3 region has the DNA TGTGCCAGCAGTCCCCTCGGACAGGGCTTGAATGGCTACACCTTC. Protein sequence: CASSPLGQGLNGYTF.

The chain couples TRBV9 to TRBJ1-1, with D unresolved. CDR1 and CDR2 from the germline V gene are SGDLS and YYNGEE. The length of the CDR3 is 14 residues. The V gene lost 4 bases and the J gene lost 5 bases, with 15 bases spanning the gap. CDR3 nucleotides: TGTGCCAGCAGCCCCCGAGACACCCGTACTGAAGCTTTCTTT. It is translated as CASSPRDTRTEAFF.

This sequence joins TRBV5-6 and TRBJ2-5, with 9 bases matching TRBD1. The CDR3 runs 18 residues. V dropped 4 bases and J dropped 5; count of bases not matched to a gene: 18. Germline lookup yields CDR1 SGHDT and CDR2 YYEEEE. This chain's CDR3 is CASSHEKGQGIHRETQYF. CDR3 bases: TGTGCCAGCAGCCACGAGAAAGGACAGGGGATTCACCGGGAGACCCAGTACTTC.

This clone has just a few counts. The chain employs TRBV7-9 and TRBJ2-7; D may be TRBD2 (6 bases). This CDR3 has 13 amino acids. V lost 7 bases to trimming and J lost 5 bases, with 15 bases between them. Germline-derived CDR1 and CDR2 are SEHNR and FQNEAQ (reference sequence). In DNA, the CDR3 is TGTGCCAGCACCCCGGCGGGGAAGGACGAGCAGTACGTC. Its protein product is CASTPAGKDEQYV.